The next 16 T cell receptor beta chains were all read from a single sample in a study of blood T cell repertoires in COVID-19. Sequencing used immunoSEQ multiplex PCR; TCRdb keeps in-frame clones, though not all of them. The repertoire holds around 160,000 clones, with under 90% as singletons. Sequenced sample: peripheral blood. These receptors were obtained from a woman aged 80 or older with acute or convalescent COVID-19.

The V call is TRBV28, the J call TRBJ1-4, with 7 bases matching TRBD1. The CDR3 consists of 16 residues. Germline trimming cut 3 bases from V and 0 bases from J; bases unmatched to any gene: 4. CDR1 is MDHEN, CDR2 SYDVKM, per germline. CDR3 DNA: TGTGCCAGCAGTTTGAGGACAGGCCCAACTAATGAAAAACTGTTTTTT. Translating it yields CASSLRTGPTNEKLFF.

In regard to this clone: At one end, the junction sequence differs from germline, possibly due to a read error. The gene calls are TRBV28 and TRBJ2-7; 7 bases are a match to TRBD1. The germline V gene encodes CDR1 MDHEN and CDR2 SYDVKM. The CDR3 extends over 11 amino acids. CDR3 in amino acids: CATGERYEQYF. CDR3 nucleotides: TGCGCAACAGGGGAGCGCTACGAGCAGTACTTC.

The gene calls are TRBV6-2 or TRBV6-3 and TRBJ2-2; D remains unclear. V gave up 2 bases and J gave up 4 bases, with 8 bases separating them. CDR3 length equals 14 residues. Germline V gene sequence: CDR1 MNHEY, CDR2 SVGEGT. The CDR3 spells CASSYLQATGELFF. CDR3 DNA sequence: TGTGCCAGCAGTTACCTGCAGGCCACCGGGGAGCTGTTTTTT.

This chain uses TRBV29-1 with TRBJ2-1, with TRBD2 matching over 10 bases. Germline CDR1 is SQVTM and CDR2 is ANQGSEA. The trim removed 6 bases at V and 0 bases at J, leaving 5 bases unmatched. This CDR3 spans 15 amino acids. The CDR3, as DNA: TGCAGCGTCCGAGCGGGGGGGCTCTCCTACAATGAGCAGTTCTTC. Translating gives CSVRAGGLSYNEQFF.

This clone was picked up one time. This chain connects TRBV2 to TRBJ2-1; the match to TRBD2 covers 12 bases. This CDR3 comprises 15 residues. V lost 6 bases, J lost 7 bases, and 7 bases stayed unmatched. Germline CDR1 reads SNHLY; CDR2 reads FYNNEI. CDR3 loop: CASRRLAGVRNEQFF. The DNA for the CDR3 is TGTGCCAGCAGGCGACTAGCGGGAGTCAGGAATGAGCAGTTCTTC. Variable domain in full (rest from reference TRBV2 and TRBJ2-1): EPEVTQTPSHQVTQMGQEVILRCVPISNHLYFYWYRQILGQKVEFLVSFYNNEISEKSEIFDDQFSVERPDGSNFTLKIRSTKLEDSAMYFCASRRLAGVRNEQFFGPGTRLTVL.

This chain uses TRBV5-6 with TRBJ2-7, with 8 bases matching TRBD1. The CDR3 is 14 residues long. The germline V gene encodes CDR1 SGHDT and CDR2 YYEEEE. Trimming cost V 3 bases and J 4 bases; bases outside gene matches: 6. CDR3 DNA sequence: TGTGCCAGCAGCTCTGACAGGGGCAAGTACGAGCAGTACTTC. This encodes CASSSDRGKYEQYF.

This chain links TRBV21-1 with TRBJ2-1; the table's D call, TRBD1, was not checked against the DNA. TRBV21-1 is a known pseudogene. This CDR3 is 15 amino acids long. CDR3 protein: CASSKRLQLYNEQFF. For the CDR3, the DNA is TGTGCCAGCAGCAAACGCCTACAGCTATACAATGAGCAGTTCTTC.

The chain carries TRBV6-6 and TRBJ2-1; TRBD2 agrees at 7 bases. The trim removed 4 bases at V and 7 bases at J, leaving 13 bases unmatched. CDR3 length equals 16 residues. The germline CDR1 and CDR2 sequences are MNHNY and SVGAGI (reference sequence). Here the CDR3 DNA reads TGTGCCAGCAGTTCCCCGGGGAGCGGGAAGGGGAATGAGCAGTTCTTC. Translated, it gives CASSSPGSGKGNEQFF.

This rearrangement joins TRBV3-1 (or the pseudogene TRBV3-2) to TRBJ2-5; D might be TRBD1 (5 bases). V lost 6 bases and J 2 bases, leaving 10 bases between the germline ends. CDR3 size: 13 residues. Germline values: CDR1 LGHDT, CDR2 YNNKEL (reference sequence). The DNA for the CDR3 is TGTGCCAGCAGACGAGACAGTCAAGAGACCCAGTACTTC. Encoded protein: CASRRDSQETQYF.

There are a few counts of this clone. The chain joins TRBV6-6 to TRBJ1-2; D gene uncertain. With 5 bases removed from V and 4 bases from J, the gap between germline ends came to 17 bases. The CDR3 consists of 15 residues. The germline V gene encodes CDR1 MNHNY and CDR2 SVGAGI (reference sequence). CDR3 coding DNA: TGTGCCAGCAGTCCCCCTGTGAGACTGACCTATGGCTACACCTTC. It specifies CASSPPVRLTYGYTF.

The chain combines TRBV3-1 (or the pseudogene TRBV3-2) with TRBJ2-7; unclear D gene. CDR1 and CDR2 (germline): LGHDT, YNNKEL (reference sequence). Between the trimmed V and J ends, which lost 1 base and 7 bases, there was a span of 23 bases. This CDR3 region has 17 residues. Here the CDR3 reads CASSQGQSLSRVLEQYF. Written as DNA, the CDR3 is TGTGCCAGCAGCCAAGGGCAGTCACTATCTCGGGTATTGGAGCAGTACTTC.

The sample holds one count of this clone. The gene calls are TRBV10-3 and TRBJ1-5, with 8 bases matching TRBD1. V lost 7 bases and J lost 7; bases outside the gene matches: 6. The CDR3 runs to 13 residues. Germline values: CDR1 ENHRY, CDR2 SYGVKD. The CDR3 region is CAITSGQGQPQHF. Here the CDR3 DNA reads TGTGCCATCACCAGCGGACAGGGCCAGCCCCAGCATTTT.

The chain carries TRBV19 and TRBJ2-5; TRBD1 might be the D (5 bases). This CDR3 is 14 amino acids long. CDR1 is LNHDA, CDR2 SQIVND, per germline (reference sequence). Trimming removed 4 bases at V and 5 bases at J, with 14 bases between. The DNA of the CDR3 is TGTGCCAGTAGTAGGGGCCAGGGTGAGGAGACCCAGTACTTC. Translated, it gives CASSRGQGEETQYF.

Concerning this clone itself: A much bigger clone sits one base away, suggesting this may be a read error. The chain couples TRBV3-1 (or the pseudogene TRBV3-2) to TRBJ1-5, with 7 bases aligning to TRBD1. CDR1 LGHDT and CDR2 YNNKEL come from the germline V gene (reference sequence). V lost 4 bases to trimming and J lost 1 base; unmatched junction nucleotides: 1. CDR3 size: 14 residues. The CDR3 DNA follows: TGTGCCAGCAGCCTGGGACAGAGCAATCAGCCCCAGCATTTT. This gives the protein CASSLGQSNQPQHF.

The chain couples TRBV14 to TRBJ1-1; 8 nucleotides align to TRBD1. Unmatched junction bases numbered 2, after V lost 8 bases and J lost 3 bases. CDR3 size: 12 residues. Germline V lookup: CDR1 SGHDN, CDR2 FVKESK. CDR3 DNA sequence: TGTGCCAGCGGGGACAGGCACACTGAAGCTTTCTTT. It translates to CASGDRHTEAFF.

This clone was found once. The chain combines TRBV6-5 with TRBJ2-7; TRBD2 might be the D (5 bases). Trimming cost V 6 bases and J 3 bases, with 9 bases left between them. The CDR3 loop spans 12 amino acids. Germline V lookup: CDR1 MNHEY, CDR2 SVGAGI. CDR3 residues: CASRTGNYEQYF. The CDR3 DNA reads TGTGCCAGCAGAACCGGGAACTACGAGCAGTACTTC.